Below are 11 T cell receptor beta chains sequenced from a single sample in a study of cytomegalovirus exposure and HLA in healthy donors. Primers: 60 Vbeta forward and 13 Jbeta reverse. Sequenced by immunoSEQ multiplex PCR; TCRdb stores in-frame clones only, minus some. The table shows fewer than 200,000 clones, with around 83% occurring only once. The sequenced material came from PBMCs. These receptors originate from a man aged 25 to 40 in good health and CMV-seropositive.

V is TRBV5-8 and J is TRBJ1-4; no clear D gene. CDR1 and CDR2 (germline): SGHTS, YDEGEE. The CDR3 runs to 15 residues. V lost 5 bases to trimming and J lost 4 bases, with 15 bases between them. DNA of the CDR3: TGTGCCAGCAGACCGATCCCGCGATTTAATGAAAAACTGTTTTTT. Its translation is CASRPIPRFNEKLFF.

In its sample, this clone was seen once. The chain couples TRBV5-1 to TRBJ2-1, with D possibly TRBD2 on 5 matching bases. The V end was cut by 5 bases, the J end by 7 bases, with 16 bases between. The CDR3 spans 14 residues. Per germline, CDR1 SGHRS and CDR2 YFSETQ. The CDR3: CASRNGVDANEQFF. The DNA of the CDR3 is TGCGCCAGCAGAAACGGGGTGGATGCTAATGAGCAGTTCTTC.

The V call is TRBV15, the J call TRBJ1-3, with 9 positions matching TRBD1. Germline V CDR1 and CDR2: LNHNV, YYDKDF (reference sequence). This CDR3 contains 15 residues. Trimming took 5 bases from V and 3 from J; bases not matched to a gene: 5. CDR3 nucleotide sequence: TGTGCCACCAGCTTGGGACAGGGCGGTGGAAACACCATATATTTT. It specifies CATSLGQGGGNTIYF.

The chain uses TRBV19 and TRBJ1-5; D perhaps matches TRBD1 (6 bases). V was shortened by 7 bases and J by 1 base, with 17 bases between the two germline ends. Germline V gene data show CDR1 as LNHDA and CDR2 as SQIVND (reference sequence). The CDR3 length is 16 residues. The CDR3 sequence is CASTSAGRGSNQPQHF. The CDR3, as DNA: TGTGCCAGTACCTCCGCCGGCAGGGGCAGCAATCAGCCCCAGCATTTT.

This chain connects TRBV29-1 to TRBJ1-4, with D possibly being TRBD1 (5 bases). Germline V gene sequence: CDR1 SQVTM, CDR2 ANQGSEA. V was shortened by 7 bases and J by 7 bases, with 13 bases between the two germline ends. This CDR3 is built from 12 residues. CDR3 sequence reads: CSATGGAEKLFF. CDR3 nucleotide sequence: TGCAGCGCCACCGGGGGTGCTGAAAAACTGTTTTTT.

The chain recombines TRBV23-1 with TRBJ1-2; 7 bases line up with TRBD1. TRBV23-1 is noted as an ORF with a role that remains uncertain. The CDR3 consists of 13 residues. V shed 3 bases and J 5 bases; nucleotides not matched to a gene: 3. The CDR3 bases are TGCGCCAGCAGTCACAGGGGGGCATATGGCTACACCTTC. As protein: CASSHRGAYGYTF.

Only one count was recorded for this clone. The rearrangement links TRBV27 to TRBJ2-1; D is perhaps TRBD2 (6 bases). V was cut by 1 base and J by 2 bases, with 12 bases left in between. Germline CDR1 reads MNHEY; CDR2 reads SMNVEV (reference sequence). The CDR3 has 16 amino acids. CDR3 sequence reads: CASSLYSGGPYNEQFF. The CDR3 bases are TGTGCCAGCAGTTTATACTCTGGAGGGCCCTACAATGAGCAGTTCTTC.

The chain combines TRBV30 with TRBJ2-7; tentative D call: TRBD1 (7 bases). The germline V gene has CDR1 GTSNPN and CDR2 SVGIG (reference sequence). The CDR3 contains 14 residues. With 4 bases removed from V and 2 bases from J, the gap between germline ends came to 15 bases. The CDR3 loop reads CAWTRGEAAYEQYF. In nucleotides, the CDR3 is TGTGCCTGGACCAGGGGGGAGGCGGCCTACGAGCAGTACTTC.

The chain recombines TRBV5-5 with TRBJ1-2; D uncertain. This CDR3 spans 15 amino acids. The germline gives CDR1 SGHKS, CDR2 YYEKEE (reference sequence). The V end lost 0 bases, the J end lost 0 bases, and 9 bases lay between the germline ends. The CDR3 nucleotides are TGTGCCAGCAGCTTGGCGGGATCCGCTAACTATGGCTACACCTTC. It is translated as CASSLAGSANYGYTF. Drawing the rest from reference TRBV5-5 and TRBJ1-2, the complete variable domain is DAGVTQSPTHLIKTRGQQVTLRCSPISGHKSVSWYQQVLGQGPQFIFQYYEKEERGRGNFPDRFSARQFPNYSSELNVNALLLGDSALYLCASSLAGSANYGYTFGSGTRLTVV.

The chain carries TRBV4-1 and TRBJ1-2; weak D call: TRBD1 (5 bases). The germline V gene encodes CDR1 MGHRA and CDR2 YSYEKL. V was cut by 0 bases and J by 7 bases, with 15 bases left in between. This CDR3 has 15 residues. The CDR3 reads CASSQDWGVGSGYTF. Written as DNA, the CDR3 is TGCGCCAGCAGCCAAGATTGGGGGGTGGGGAGTGGCTACACCTTC.

The chain joins TRBV4-3 to TRBJ2-1; TRBD2 matches 10 bases. V gave up 0 bases and J gave up 2 bases; unmatched junction bases: 7. Germline loops: CDR1 LGHNA, CDR2 YSLEER. The CDR3 totals 18 residues. The DNA for the CDR3 is TGCGCCAGCAGCCAAGACCGAAGCGGGAGGGCCCCCTACAATGAGCAGTTCTTC. It specifies CASSQDRSGRAPYNEQFF.